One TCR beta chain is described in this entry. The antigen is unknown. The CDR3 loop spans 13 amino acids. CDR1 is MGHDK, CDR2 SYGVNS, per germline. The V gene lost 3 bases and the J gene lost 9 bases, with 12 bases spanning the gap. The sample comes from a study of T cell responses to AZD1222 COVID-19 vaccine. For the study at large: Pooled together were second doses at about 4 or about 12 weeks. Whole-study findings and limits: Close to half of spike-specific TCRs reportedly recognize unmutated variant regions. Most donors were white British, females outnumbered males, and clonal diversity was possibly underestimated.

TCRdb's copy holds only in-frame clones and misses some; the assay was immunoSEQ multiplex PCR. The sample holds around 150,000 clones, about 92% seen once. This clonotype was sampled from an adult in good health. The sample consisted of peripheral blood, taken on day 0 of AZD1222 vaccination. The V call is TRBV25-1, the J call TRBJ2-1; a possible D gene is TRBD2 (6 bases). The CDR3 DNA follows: TGTGCCAGCAGTGAGGAGGGAGTAAGTGAGCAGTTCTTC. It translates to CASSEEGVSEQFF.